This TCR beta chain was sequenced for a study of blood T cell repertoires in COVID-19. Study-wide context: The United States, Italy and Spain were the sources of the acute and convalescent COVID-19 samples.

V was shortened by 6 bases and J by 0 bases, with 14 bases between the two germline ends. This CDR3 comprises 14 residues. The germline V gene encodes CDR1 SQVTM and CDR2 ANQGSEA. In the original processing: It was from reference gene primer amplification that nucleated cell counts were estimated. Some clones are missing from TCRdb's copy, which holds only in-frame ones; the method was immunoSEQ multiplex PCR. Clonal size and the V and J genes are those of that table, whereas D and trimming came from the DNA. The sample shows 200,000 to 250,000 clones, 80% of them seen only once. The TCR was taken from a human donor in a cohort sampled during active COVID-19. The specimen sequenced was peripheral blood. The J gene is TRBJ1-1, the V gene TRBV29-1, with D uncertain. Written as DNA, the CDR3 is TGCAGCGTCGACCGGAGCCTCATGAACACTGAAGCTTTCTTT. Translating it yields CSVDRSLMNTEAFF.